These T cell receptor beta chains were read from a single sample in a study of blood T cells in healthy people across ages. TCRdb called the 5' RACE reads again in MiXCR, with one record for every CDR3 protein. The data show hundreds of thousands of distinct CDR3 sequences, 53% seen once. Sequences were obtained from blood. The receptors were gathered from a man aged 80 or over in good health. The CDR3 runs from the conserved cysteine through the conserved F or W. Each record gives: D gene, V gene, J gene, CDR3 protein. A D gene is named only where the DNA matches it firmly.

>-|TRBV21-1|TRBJ2-7
CASSNRHYLLYEQYF
>TRBD1|TRBV7-2|TRBJ2-7
CASSQGQGITYEQYF
>TRBD1|TRBV29-1|TRBJ1-4
CSVSKRGQDEKLFF
>TRBD2|TRBV3-1|TRBJ2-1
CASRQSTSGRAYNEQFF
>-|TRBV5-1|TRBJ1-1
CASSLAIRQENTEAFF
>-|TRBV24-1|TRBJ2-3
CATSEFPSTTDTQYF
>TRBD1|TRBV6-1|TRBJ2-6
CASSEWVTGAGANVLTF
>-|TRBV7-6|TRBJ2-2
CASRLGGQTGELFF
>-|TRBV6-5|TRBJ2-2
CATGPAPNAGELFF
>TRBD2|TRBV9|TRBJ2-1
CASSVGSSGMNNEQFF
>-|TRBV2|TRBJ2-2
CASSVDNSGELFF
>-|TRBV12-3/TRBV12-4|TRBJ1-1
CASSLAGTLRTEAFF
>-|TRBV7-9|TRBJ2-3
CASSISGVPDTQYF
>TRBD2|TRBV5-1|TRBJ2-1
CASSLYGRGKFF
>-|TRBV10-3|TRBJ2-5
CAISEDPSRETQYF
>TRBD2|TRBV29-1|TRBJ2-1
CSVEDAASGNPGPDEQFF
>TRBD1|TRBV2|TRBJ1-5
CASSDNRGSNQPQHF
>-|TRBV15|TRBJ2-1
CATSREPGFGVEQFF
>TRBD2|TRBV10-3|TRBJ2-2
CAISETGTSGRKNTGELFF
>-|TRBV5-1|TRBJ2-1
CASSLDLNEQFF
>-|TRBV29-1|TRBJ2-3
CSVEILVGDTQYF
>TRBD1|TRBV5-1|TRBJ2-2
CASSSGTGGNTGELFF
>-|TRBV11-2|TRBJ1-4
CASGPGGKGSEKLFF
>-|TRBV5-1|TRBJ1-1
CASSLDTFATEAFF